The 2 T cell receptor beta chains reported below all come from one sample, sequenced in a study of cytomegalovirus exposure and HLA in healthy donors (dated by TCRdb to about 2017). Libraries were made using the immunoSEQ multiplex PCR assay. The multiplex PCR relied on a mix of 60 forward primers for TCR Vbeta segments and 13 reverse primers for TCR Jbeta segments. In its TCRdb copy, this immuneACCESS table keeps in-frame sequences only and misses some clones. Where compared with another copy, unresolved V genes explain less than half of these, and the others have no known cause. In this sample the table shows 150,000 to 200,000 clones, around 80% of which occur a single time. Together, the top ten hold more than 1.1% of the sample. Sequenced material: PBMCs. The receptor source for this set is a girl aged 10 to 17 in good health and CMV-seropositive.

The chain carries TRBV7-3 and TRBJ2-1; D might be TRBD1 (6 bases). Germline CDR1 reads SGHTA; CDR2 reads FQGTGA. Trimming removed 1 base from V and 4 bases from J, with 14 bases in between. The CDR3 is 16 amino acids. CDR3: CASSLKGGKGYNEQFF. In DNA form, the CDR3 reads TGTGCCAGCAGCTTAAAAGGGGGAAAGGGGTACAATGAGCAGTTCTTC.

This sequence joins TRBV13 and TRBJ2-1; tentatively, D is TRBD2 (5 bases). The CDR3 contains 12 residues. Trimming pared 6 bases from V and 7 bases from J, leaving 10 bases between. Germline V gene data show CDR1 as PRHDT and CDR2 as FYEKMQ (reference sequence). CDR3 in amino acids: CASSQGRNEQFF. The CDR3 DNA reads TGTGCCAGCAGTCAAGGGAGAAATGAGCAGTTCTTC. The whole variable domain, remainder taken from reference TRBV13 and TRBJ2-1, is AAGVIQSPRHLIKEKRETATLKCYPIPRHDTVYWYQQGPGQDPQFLISFYEKMQSDKGSIPDRFSAQQFSDYHSELNMSSLELGDSALYFCASSQGRNEQFFGPGTRLTVL.